Listed here are 9 T cell receptor beta chains from one sample, sequenced in a study of blood T cell repertoires in COVID-19. Assay: immunoSEQ multiplex PCR; the TCRdb copy retains only in-frame clones and omits some. This sample has about 150,000 clones, with around 89% found just once. Material for sequencing was peripheral blood. All receptors derive from a man in his fifties or sixties with acute or convalescent COVID-19.

This clone was observed a handful of times. V is TRBV10-3 and J is TRBJ1-6; 7 bases line up with TRBD1. In germline, CDR1 is ENHRY, CDR2 SYGVKD. V lost 0 bases, J lost 10 bases, and 6 bases stayed unmatched. CDR3 length equals 15 residues. Here the CDR3 DNA reads TGTGCCATCAGTGAGTCAGCCAGGGGGGAGTCACCCCTCCACTTT. Amino acids: CAISESARGESPLHF.

In this sample, this clone turned up a few times. This chain links TRBV5-5 with TRBJ1-3, with unresolved D. Per germline, CDR1 SGHKS and CDR2 YYEKEE (reference sequence). Trimming stripped 4 bases from V and 4 bases from J, with 9 bases between. The CDR3 sequence is 13 residues long. The CDR3 nucleotides are TGTGCCAGCAGCCCGATGGCCGGAAACACCATATATTTT. Protein product: CASSPMAGNTIYF.

The rearrangement links TRBV30 to TRBJ2-1; TRBD2 agrees at 8 bases. The V segment lost 4 bases and the J segment 5 bases; nucleotides outside the gene matches: 4. Germline V gene lookup returns CDR1 GTSNPN and CDR2 SVGIG (reference sequence). This CDR3 is built from 13 residues. CDR3 sequence (DNA): TGTGCCTGGAAAACGGGGGGGAACAATGAGCAGTTCTTC. It yields the protein CAWKTGGNNEQFF.

This chain uses TRBV11-2 with TRBJ1-1, with D perhaps matching TRBD1 (5 bases). The CDR3 sequence is 14 residues long. Trimming pared 5 bases from V and 5 bases from J, leaving 15 bases between. From germline, CDR1 is SGHAT and CDR2 FQNNGV. Here the CDR3 DNA reads TGTGCCAGCAGCCCCTTGGGGGGAAGGACTGAAGCTTTCTTT. Translation: CASSPLGGRTEAFF. The variable domain in full, with the rest retrieved from reference TRBV11-2 and TRBJ1-1, is EAGVAQSPRYKIIEKRQSVAFWCNPISGHATLYWYQQILGQGPKLLIQFQNNGVVDDSQLPKDRFSAERLKGVDSTLKIQPAKLEDSAVYLCASSPLGGRTEAFFGQGTRLTVV.

The J gene is TRBJ1-1, the V gene TRBV7-2, with D perhaps TRBD1 (5 bases). V was trimmed by 5 bases and J by 1 base, leaving 8 bases between them. Germline loops: CDR1 SGHTA, CDR2 FQGNSA. CDR3 length equals 13 residues. Here the CDR3 reads CASSIQANTEAFF. In DNA form, the CDR3 reads TGTGCCAGCAGCATACAGGCGAACACTGAAGCTTTCTTT.

The chain is built from TRBV6-7 and TRBJ2-1; TRBD1 might be the D (6 bases). TRBV6-7 is assigned to the ORF class and has an uncertain function. This CDR3 contains 18 residues. Trimming left V 9 bases short and J 4 bases short, with 28 bases between. The CDR3, as DNA: TGTGCCAGAGGGGGAGACAGGCTCTCCGGCCCGCTTTACAATGAGCAGTTCTTC. As protein: CARGGDRLSGPLYNEQFF.

The rearrangement links TRBV2 to TRBJ2-3; 7 nucleotides align to TRBD2. CDR1 and CDR2 (germline): SNHLY, FYNNEI. V lost 6 bases and J lost 0; bases outside the gene matches: 0. This CDR3 is built from 13 residues. The CDR3 loop is CASRGGSTDTQYF. CDR3 DNA: TGTGCCAGCAGGGGGGGGAGCACAGATACGCAGTATTTT.

The V and J genes are TRBV12-5 and TRBJ1-2, with D perhaps matching TRBD1 (6 bases). Germline values: CDR1 LGHNT, CDR2 FRNRAP. The CDR3 is made up of 14 amino acids. Trimming left V 4 bases short and J 4 bases short, with 13 bases between. This chain's CDR3 is CASGSSGGAYGYTF. CDR3 nucleotide sequence: TGTGCTAGTGGTTCCTCCGGGGGGGCCTATGGCTACACCTTC. Based on the CDR3 plus reference TRBV12-5 and TRBJ1-2, the full variable domain is DARVTQTPRHKVTEMGQEVTMRCQPILGHNTVFWYRQTMMQGLELLAYFRNRAPLDDSGMPKDRFSAEMPDATLATLKIQPSEPRDSAVYFCASGSSGGAYGYTFGSGTRLTVV.

This clone appeared a single time. The chain carries TRBV9 and TRBJ2-7, with 13 positions matching TRBD2. Trimming at V came to 3 bases and at J to 7 bases, leaving 10 bases not matched to a gene. The CDR3 totals 16 residues. Per the germline V gene, CDR1 is SGDLS and CDR2 is YYNGEE. The DNA for the CDR3 is TGTGCCAGCAGCGCGGGGACTAGCGGGGCGCCTTTGGAGCAGTACTTC. Translated, it gives CASSAGTSGAPLEQYF.